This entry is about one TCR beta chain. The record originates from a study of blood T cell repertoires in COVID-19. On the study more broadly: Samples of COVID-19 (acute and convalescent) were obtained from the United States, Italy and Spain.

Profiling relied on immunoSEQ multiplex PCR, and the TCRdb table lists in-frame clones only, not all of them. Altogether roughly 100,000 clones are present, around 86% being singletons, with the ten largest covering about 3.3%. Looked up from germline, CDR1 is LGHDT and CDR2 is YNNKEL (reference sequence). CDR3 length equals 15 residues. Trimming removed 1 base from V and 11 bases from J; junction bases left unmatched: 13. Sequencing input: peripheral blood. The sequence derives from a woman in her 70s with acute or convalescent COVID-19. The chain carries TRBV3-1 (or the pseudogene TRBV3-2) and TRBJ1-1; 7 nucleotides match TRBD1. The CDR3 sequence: CASSQGKDRGQFAFF. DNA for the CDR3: TGTGCCAGCAGCCAAGGAAAGGATAGGGGGCAGTTCGCTTTCTTT.